The TCR beta chain under discussion was sequenced for a study of blood T cell repertoires in COVID-19. Overall study: The study drew acute and convalescent COVID-19 samples from the United States, Italy and Spain.

The authors' processing: The assay estimated nucleated cells by amplifying reference gene primers. Profiled with immunoSEQ multiplex PCR; TCRdb holds only in-frame clones, not every one. V and J calls plus clone size are reproduced from that table; the DNA served to infer D and trimming. The sample has some 160,000 clones, approximately 85% seen once; the top ten hold 2.5% to 3%. The CDR3 covers 13 residues. V shed 1 base and J shed 4 bases, with 8 bases lying between them. Germline assignment: CDR1 SGHDN and CDR2 FVKESK. This TCR derives from a woman of 80 years or more with COVID-19, enrolled during active disease. The V gene is TRBV14, the J gene TRBJ2-7; weak D call: TRBD2 (5 bases). The sequenced sample was peripheral blood. CDR3 loop: CASSQVRGYEQYF. The DNA for the CDR3 is TGTGCCAGCAGCCAAGTTAGAGGGTACGAGCAGTACTTC.